This TCR beta chain was observed in a study of cytomegalovirus exposure and HLA in healthy donors. On the study more broadly: Some 85 million unique TCRs, all from HLA-typed donors, were included in an early release of the data.

The PCR was carried out with 60 Vbeta primers and 13 Jbeta primers. Method: immunoSEQ multiplex PCR; TCRdb's copy keeps in-frame clones and lacks some. This sample has about 160,000 clones, with 79% found just once. Germline lookup yields CDR1 MGHRA and CDR2 YSYEKL. CDR3 length equals 14 residues. J lost 6 bases, V lost 1 base, and 5 bases had no gene match. General study points: For presence/absence analyses, sequencing depth was assumed to be roughly uniform across donors. Reports showed the classifier diagnosing cytomegalovirus status with high specificity and sensitivity. Analysis was performed later, and it showed HLA-associated TCR beta chains to be more clonally expanded than equally common others.

A remark on this clone: The antigen remains unidentified.

The genes are TRBV4-1 and TRBJ1-1, with 7 bases matching TRBD1. The clonotype was recovered from a man in his forties in good health and CMV-seronegative. Sequences were obtained from PBMCs. CDR3 in amino acids: CASSQGGQRAEAFF. CDR3 coding DNA: TGCGCCAGCAGCCAAGGGGGACAGAGGGCTGAAGCTTTCTTT.